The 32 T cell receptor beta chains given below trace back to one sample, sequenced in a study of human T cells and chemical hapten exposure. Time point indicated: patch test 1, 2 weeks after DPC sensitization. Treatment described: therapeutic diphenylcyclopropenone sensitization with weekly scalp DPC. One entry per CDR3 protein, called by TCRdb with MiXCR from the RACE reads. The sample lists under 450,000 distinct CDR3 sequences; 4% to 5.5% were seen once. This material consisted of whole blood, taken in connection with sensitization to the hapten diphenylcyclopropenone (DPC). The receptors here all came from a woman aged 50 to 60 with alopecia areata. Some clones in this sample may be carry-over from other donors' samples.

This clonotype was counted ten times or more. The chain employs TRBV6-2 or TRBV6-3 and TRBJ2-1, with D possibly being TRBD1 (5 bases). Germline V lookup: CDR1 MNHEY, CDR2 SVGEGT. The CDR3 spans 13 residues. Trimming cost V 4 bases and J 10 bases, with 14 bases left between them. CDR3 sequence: CASSLSGIGEQFF. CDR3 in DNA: TGTGCCAGCAGTTTGTCAGGGATAGGGGAGCAGTTCTTC.

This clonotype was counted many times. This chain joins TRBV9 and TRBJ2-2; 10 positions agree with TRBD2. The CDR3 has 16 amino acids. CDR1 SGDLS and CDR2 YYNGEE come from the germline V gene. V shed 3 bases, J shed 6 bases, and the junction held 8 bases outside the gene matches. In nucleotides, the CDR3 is TGTGCCAGCAGCGGTCCTAGCGGGGGAAACTCCGGGGAGCTGTTTTTT. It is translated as CASSGPSGGNSGELFF. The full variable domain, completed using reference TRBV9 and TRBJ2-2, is DSGVTQTPKHLITATGQRVTLRCSPRSGDLSVYWYQQSLDQGLQFLIQYYNGEERAKGNILERFSAQQFPDLHSELNLSSLELGDSALYFCASSGPSGGNSGELFFGEGSRLTVL.

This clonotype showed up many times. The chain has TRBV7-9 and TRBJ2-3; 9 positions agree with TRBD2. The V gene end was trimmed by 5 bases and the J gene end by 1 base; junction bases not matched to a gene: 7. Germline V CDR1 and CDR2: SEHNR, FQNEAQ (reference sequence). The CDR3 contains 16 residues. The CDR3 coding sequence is TGTGCCAGCAGCCCTGGAGTAGCGGGAGGCACAGATACGCAGTATTTT. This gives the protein CASSPGVAGGTDTQYF.

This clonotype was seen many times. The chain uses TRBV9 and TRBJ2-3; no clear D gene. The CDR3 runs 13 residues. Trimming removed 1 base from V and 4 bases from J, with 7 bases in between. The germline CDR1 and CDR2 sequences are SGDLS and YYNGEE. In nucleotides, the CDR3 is TGTGCCAGCAGCGTATACCTTTCAGATACGCAGTATTTT. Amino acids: CASSVYLSDTQYF. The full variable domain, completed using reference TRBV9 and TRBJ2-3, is DSGVTQTPKHLITATGQRVTLRCSPRSGDLSVYWYQQSLDQGLQFLIQYYNGEERAKGNILERFSAQQFPDLHSELNLSSLELGDSALYFCASSVYLSDTQYFGPGTRLTVL.

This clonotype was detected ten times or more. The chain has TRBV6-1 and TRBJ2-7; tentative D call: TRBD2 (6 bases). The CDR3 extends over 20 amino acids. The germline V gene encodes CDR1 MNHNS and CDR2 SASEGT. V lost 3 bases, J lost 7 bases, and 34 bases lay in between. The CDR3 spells CASSEGGLERASYLSREQYF. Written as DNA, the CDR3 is TGTGCCAGCAGTGAGGGTGGGTTGGAGCGGGCCTCCTACCTATCGAGGGAGCAGTACTTC.

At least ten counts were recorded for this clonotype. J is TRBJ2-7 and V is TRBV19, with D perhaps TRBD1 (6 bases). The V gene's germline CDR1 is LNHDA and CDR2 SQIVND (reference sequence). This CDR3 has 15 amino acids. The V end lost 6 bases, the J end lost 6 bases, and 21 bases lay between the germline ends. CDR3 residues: CASRPGQGTAGEQYF. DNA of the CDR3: TGTGCCAGTAGGCCGGGACAAGGGACGGCGGGCGAGCAGTACTTC.

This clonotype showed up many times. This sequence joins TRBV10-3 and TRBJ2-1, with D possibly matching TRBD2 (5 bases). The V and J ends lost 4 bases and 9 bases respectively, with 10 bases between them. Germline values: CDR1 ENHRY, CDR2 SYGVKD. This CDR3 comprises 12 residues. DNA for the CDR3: TGTGCCATCAGTGCTTCAGAGGGTGAGCAGTTCTTC. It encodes CAISASEGEQFF.

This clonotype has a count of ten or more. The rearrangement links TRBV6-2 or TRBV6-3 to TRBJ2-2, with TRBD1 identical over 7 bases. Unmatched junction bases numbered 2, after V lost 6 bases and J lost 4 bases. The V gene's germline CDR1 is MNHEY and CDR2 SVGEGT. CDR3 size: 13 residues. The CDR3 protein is CASSQGVTGELFF. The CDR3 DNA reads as TGTGCCAGCAGCCAGGGGGTCACCGGGGAGCTGTTTTTT.

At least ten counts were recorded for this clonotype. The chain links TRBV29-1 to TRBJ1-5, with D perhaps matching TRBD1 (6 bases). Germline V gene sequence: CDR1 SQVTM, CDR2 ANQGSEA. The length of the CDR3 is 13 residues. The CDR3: CSVPGAGDQPQHF. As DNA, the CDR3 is TGCAGTGTGCCAGGGGCGGGAGATCAGCCCCAGCATTTT.

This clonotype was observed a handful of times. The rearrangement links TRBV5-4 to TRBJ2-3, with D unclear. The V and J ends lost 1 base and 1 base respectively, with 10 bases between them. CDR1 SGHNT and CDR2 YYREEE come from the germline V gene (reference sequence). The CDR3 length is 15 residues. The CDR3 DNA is TGTGCCAGCAGCTTGATAGGGTCAGGCACAGATACGCAGTATTTT. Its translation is CASSLIGSGTDTQYF.

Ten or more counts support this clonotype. CDR3 nucleotide sequence: TGTGCCAGCAGTGAAGCGAACCAGGGGCTGGAGACCCAGTACTTC. It translates to CASSEANQGLETQYF. The gene calls are TRBV2 and TRBJ2-5, with D possibly TRBD1 on 6 matching bases. Germline-derived CDR1 and CDR2 are SNHLY and FYNNEI. Trimming pared 0 bases from V and 5 bases from J, leaving 13 bases between. This CDR3 region has 15 residues.

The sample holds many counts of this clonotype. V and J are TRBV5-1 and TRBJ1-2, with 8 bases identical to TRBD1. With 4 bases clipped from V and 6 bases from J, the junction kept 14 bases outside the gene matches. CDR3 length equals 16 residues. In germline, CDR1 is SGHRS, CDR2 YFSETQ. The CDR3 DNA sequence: TGCGCCAGCAGCCTACATAAGTCAGGGGGCGCGAATGGCTACACCTTC. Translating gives CASSLHKSGGANGYTF.

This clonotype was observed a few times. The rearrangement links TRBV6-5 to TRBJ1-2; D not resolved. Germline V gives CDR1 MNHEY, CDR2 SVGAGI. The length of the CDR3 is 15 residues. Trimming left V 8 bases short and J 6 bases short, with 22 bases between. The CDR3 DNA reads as TGTGCCAGCGCTAGGTCCCCTGAGAGGCCAGATGGCTACACCTTC. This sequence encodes CASARSPERPDGYTF.

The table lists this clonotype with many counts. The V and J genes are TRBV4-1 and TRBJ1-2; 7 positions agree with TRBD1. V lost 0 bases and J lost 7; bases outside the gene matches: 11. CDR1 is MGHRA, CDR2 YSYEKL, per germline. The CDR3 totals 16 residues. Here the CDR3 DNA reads TGCGCCAGCAGCCAAGAGACAGGGTTGGATTTGCGTGGCTACACCTTC. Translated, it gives CASSQETGLDLRGYTF.

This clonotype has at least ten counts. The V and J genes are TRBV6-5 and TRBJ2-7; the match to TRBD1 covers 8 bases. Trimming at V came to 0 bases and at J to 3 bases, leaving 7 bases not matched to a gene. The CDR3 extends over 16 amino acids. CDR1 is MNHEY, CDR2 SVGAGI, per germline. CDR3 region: CASSYSTGDPFYEQYF. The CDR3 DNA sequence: TGTGCCAGCAGTTACTCGACAGGGGACCCGTTCTACGAGCAGTACTTC.

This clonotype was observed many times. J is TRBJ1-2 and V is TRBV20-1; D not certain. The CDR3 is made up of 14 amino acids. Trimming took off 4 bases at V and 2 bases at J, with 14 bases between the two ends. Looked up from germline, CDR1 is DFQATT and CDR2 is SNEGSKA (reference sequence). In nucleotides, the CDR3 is TGCAGTGCTACAGTCGTCATGTCGAACTATGGCTACACCTTC. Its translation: CSATVVMSNYGYTF.

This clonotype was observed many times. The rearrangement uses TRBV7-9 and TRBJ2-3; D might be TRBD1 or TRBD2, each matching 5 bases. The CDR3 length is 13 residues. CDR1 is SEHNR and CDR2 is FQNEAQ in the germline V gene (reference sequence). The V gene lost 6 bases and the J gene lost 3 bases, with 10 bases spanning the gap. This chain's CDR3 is CASSQGRTDTQYF. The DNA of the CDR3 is TGTGCCAGCAGTCAGGGACGGACAGATACGCAGTATTTT. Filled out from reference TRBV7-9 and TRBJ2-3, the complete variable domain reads DTGVSQNPRHKITKRGQNVTFRCDPISEHNRLYWYRQTLGQGPEFLTYFQNEAQLEKSRLLSDRFSAERPKGSFSTLEIQRTEQGDSAMYLCASSQGRTDTQYFGPGTRLTVL.

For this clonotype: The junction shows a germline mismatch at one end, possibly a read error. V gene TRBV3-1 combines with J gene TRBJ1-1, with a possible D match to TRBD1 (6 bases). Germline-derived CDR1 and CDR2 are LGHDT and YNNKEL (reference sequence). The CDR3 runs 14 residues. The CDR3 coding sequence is TGTGCCGGCAGCCAAGACCGGGGGGGGCCTGAAGCTTTCTTT. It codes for CAGSQDRGGPEAFF.

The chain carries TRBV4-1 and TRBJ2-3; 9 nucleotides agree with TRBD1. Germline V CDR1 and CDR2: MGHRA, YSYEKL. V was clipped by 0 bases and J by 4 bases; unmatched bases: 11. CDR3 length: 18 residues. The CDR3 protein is CASSQDDSGQGKADTQYF. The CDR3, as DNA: TGCGCCAGCAGCCAAGACGATTCGGGACAGGGAAAAGCAGATACGCAGTATTTT.

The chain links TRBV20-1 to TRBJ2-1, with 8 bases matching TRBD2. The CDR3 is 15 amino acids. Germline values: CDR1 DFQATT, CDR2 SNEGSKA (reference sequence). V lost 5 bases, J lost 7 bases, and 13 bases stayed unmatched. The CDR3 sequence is CSAFDYERGLNEQFF. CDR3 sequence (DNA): TGCAGTGCTTTTGACTACGAGCGGGGGCTGAATGAGCAGTTCTTC.

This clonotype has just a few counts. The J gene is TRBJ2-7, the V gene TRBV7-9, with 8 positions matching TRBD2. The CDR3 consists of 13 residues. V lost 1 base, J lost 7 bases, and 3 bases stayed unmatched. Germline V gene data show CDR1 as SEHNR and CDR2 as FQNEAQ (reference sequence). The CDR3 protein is CASSLGSGGEQYF. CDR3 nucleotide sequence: TGTGCCAGCAGCTTAGGGAGCGGGGGAGAGCAGTACTTC.

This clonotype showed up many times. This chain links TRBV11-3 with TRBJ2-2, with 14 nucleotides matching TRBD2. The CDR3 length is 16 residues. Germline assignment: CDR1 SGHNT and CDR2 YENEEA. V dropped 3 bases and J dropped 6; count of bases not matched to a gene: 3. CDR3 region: CASSFGLAGGPGELFF. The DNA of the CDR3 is TGTGCCAGCAGCTTCGGACTAGCGGGAGGCCCCGGGGAGCTGTTTTTT.

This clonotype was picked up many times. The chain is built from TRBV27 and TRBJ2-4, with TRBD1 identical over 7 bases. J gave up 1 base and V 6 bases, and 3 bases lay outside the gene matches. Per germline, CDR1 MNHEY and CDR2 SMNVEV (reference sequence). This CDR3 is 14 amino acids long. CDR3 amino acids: CASSPTGAKNIQYF. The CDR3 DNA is TGTGCCAGCAGCCCGACAGGGGCCAAAAACATTCAGTACTTC.

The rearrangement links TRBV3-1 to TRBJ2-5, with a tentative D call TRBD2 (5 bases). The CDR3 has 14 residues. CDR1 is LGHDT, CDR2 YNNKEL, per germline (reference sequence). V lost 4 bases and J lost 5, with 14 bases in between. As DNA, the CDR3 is TGTGCCAGCAGCCCTCGATTGAGGGCGGAGACCCAGTACTTC. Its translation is CASSPRLRAETQYF.

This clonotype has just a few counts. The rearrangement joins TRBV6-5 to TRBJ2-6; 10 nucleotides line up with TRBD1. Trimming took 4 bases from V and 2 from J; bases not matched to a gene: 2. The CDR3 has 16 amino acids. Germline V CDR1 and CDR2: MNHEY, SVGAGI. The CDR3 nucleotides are TGTGCCAGCAGTTCCGGGACAGGGGCTGGGGCCAACGTCCTGACTTTC. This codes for CASSSGTGAGANVLTF.

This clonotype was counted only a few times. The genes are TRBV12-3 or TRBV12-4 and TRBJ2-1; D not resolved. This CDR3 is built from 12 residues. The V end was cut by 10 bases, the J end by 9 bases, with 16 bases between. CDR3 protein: CATSKSGGEQFF. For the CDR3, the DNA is TGTGCCACCTCGAAGAGTGGCGGTGAGCAGTTCTTC.

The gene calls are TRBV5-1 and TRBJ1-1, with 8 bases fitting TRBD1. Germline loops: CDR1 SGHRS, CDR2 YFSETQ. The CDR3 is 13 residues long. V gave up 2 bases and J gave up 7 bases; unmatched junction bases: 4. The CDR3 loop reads CASSFGQGGEAFF. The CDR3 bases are TGCGCCAGCAGCTTCGGACAGGGCGGTGAAGCTTTCTTT.

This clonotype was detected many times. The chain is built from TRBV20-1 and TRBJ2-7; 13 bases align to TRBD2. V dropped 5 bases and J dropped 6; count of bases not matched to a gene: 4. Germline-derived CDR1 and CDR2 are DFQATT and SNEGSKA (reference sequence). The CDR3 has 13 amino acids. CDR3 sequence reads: CSAPRTSGSEQYF. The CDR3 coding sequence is TGCAGTGCTCCCCGGACTAGCGGGAGCGAGCAGTACTTC.

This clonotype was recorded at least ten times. Written as DNA, the CDR3 is TGTGCCAGCAGCCAAGTTAGAGGAATGAACACTGAAGCTTTCTTT. Translation gives CASSQVRGMNTEAFF. The chain has TRBV3-1 and TRBJ1-1; D not certain. This CDR3 comprises 15 residues. The V and J ends lost 1 base and 0 bases respectively, with 9 bases between them. Germline V gene sequence: CDR1 LGHDT, CDR2 YNNKEL (reference sequence).

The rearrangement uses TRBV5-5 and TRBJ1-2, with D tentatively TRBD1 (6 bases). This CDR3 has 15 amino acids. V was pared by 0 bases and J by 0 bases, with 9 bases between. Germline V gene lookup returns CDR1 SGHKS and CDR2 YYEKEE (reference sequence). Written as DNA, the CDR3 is TGTGCCAGCAGCTTGGAGGCAGGGGCTAACTATGGCTACACCTTC. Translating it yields CASSLEAGANYGYTF.

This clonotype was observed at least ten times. CDR3 DNA sequence: TGTGCCAGCAGCTCCGGGTTAGGCGGAAACACCATATATTTT. This encodes CASSSGLGGNTIYF. V and J are TRBV5-5 and TRBJ1-3; D remains ambiguous. The germline V and J ends were trimmed by 3 bases and 4 bases, with 11 bases remaining between them. Looked up from germline, CDR1 is SGHKS and CDR2 is YYEKEE (reference sequence). The CDR3 spans 14 residues. Supplemented by reference TRBV5-5 and TRBJ1-3, the full variable domain reads DAGVTQSPTHLIKTRGQQVTLRCSPISGHKSVSWYQQVLGQGPQFIFQYYEKEERGRGNFPDRFSARQFPNYSSELNVNALLLGDSALYLCASSSGLGGNTIYFGEGSWLTVV.

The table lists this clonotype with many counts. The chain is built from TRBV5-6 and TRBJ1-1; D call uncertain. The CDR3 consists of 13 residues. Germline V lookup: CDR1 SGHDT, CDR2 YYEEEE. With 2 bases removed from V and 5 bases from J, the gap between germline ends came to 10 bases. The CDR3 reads CASSLAGETEAFF. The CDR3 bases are TGTGCCAGCAGCTTAGCCGGGGAAACTGAAGCTTTCTTT.